The 7 T cell receptor beta chains reported below all come from one sample, sequenced in a study of blood T cell repertoires in COVID-19. The method was immunoSEQ multiplex PCR; TCRdb's version includes in-frame clones alone and lacks a portion of them. Here the sample spans around 110,000 clones, roughly 83% being singletons. Input material: peripheral blood. All receptors come from a man in his thirties or forties with acute or convalescent COVID-19.

The rearrangement links TRBV4-2 to TRBJ2-1; 10 nucleotides line up with TRBD2. The CDR3 consists of 16 residues. Germline CDR1 and CDR2: LGHNA and YNFKEQ. J gave up 6 bases and V 4 bases, and 9 bases lay outside the gene matches. DNA for the CDR3: TGTGCCAGCAGCCGTATTACTAGCGGGGTTGTCAATGAGCAGTTCTTC. Its translation is CASSRITSGVVNEQFF.

The V call is TRBV20-1, the J call TRBJ2-3; 9 bases match TRBD2. There are 16 residues in the CDR3. V dropped 3 bases and J dropped 1; count of bases not matched to a gene: 8. The germline CDR1 and CDR2 sequences are DFQATT and SNEGSKA (reference sequence). As DNA, the CDR3 is TGCAGTGCTAGTGGAGCGCCTAGCGGGGGCACAGATACGCAGTATTTT. It codes for CSASGAPSGGTDTQYF.

This rearrangement joins TRBV28 to TRBJ1-6; 9 bases are shared with TRBD1. CDR1 is MDHEN and CDR2 is SYDVKM in the germline V gene. V lost 5 bases to trimming and J lost 1 base; unmatched junction nucleotides: 12. The CDR3 spans 19 residues. For the CDR3, the DNA is TGTGCCAGCAGTCCATACACTACAGGGACAGGGTCCTATAATTCACCCCTCCACTTT. It encodes CASSPYTTGTGSYNSPLHF.

The J gene is TRBJ2-5, the V gene TRBV6-2 or TRBV6-3; possibly TRBD2 for D (7 bases). The V and J ends lost 5 bases and 2 bases respectively, with 15 bases between them. The length of the CDR3 is 15 residues. CDR1 and CDR2 (germline): MNHEY, SVGEGT. The CDR3 DNA is TGTGCCAGCAGTCACCGGGGGGCTGGACAAGAGACCCAGTACTTC. Translation: CASSHRGAGQETQYF.

V usage is TRBV2 and J usage is TRBJ2-5; no definite D call. V lost 5 bases and J lost 2, with 3 bases in between. The CDR3 extends over 11 amino acids. CDR1 and CDR2 from the germline V gene are SNHLY and FYNNEI. The CDR3 region is CASSLQETQYF. CDR3 nucleotides: TGTGCCAGCAGTTTACAAGAGACCCAGTACTTC.

The V call is TRBV11-3, the J call TRBJ2-1; 10 nucleotides match TRBD2. V shed 1 base, J shed 5 bases, and the junction held 8 bases outside the gene matches. The V gene's germline CDR1 is SGHNT and CDR2 YENEEA. CDR3 size: 17 residues. CDR3 sequence (DNA): TGTGCCAGCAGCTTAGGAGGGGTAGCGGGGGGCCACAATGAGCAGTTCTTC. This sequence encodes CASSLGGVAGGHNEQFF.

V is TRBV4-2 and J is TRBJ2-2, with D tentatively TRBD2 (6 bases). CDR1 LGHNA and CDR2 YNFKEQ come from the germline V gene. The length of the CDR3 is 16 residues. Deletions cut 0 bases from V and 0 bases from J, with 8 bases between. The CDR3 coding sequence is TGTGCCAGCAGCCAAGAGGGCGGGGCGAACACCGGGGAGCTGTTTTTT. As protein: CASSQEGGANTGELFF.